The 24 T cell receptor beta chains reported below all come from one sample, sequenced in a study of blood T cell repertoires in COVID-19 (TCRdb year 2020). Library prep was done by the immunoSEQ multiplex PCR assay. The immuneACCESS repertoire file appears here via TCRdb, limited to in-frame rearrangements. These files lack a portion of the clones; in checked studies, under half of the deficit traces to unresolved V genes, and the cause of the others is not known. The sample data list approximately 280,000 clones, and 75% to 90% of these were observed just once. Roughly 5% of the sample is taken by the ten largest. Sequencing input: peripheral blood. These receptors were taken from a man aged 35 to 55 with acute or convalescent COVID-19.

The chain has TRBV3-1 (or the pseudogene TRBV3-2) and TRBJ2-1; weak D call: TRBD1 (5 bases). The CDR3 is 14 amino acids. Trimming left V 1 base short and J 3 bases short, with 7 bases between. Per germline, CDR1 LGHDT and CDR2 YNNKEL (reference sequence). CDR3 region: CASSQVTGYNEQFF. CDR3 in DNA: TGTGCCAGCAGCCAAGTAACAGGCTACAATGAGCAGTTCTTC.

The chain joins TRBV5-1 to TRBJ2-2; no definite D call. The ends were cut back, 0 bases at V and 0 bases at J, with 12 bases in the middle. CDR1 is SGHRS and CDR2 is YFSETQ in the germline V gene. There are 17 residues in the CDR3. The CDR3 sequence is CASSLVQVFANTGELFF. The CDR3 coding sequence is TGCGCCAGCAGCTTGGTGCAGGTTTTCGCGAACACCGGGGAGCTGTTTTTT.

V and J are TRBV9 and TRBJ1-6; 7 bases fit TRBD1. V lost 4 bases and J lost 6; bases outside the gene matches: 13. The germline V gene encodes CDR1 SGDLS and CDR2 YYNGEE. This CDR3 is built from 17 residues. The CDR3 bases are TGTGCCAGCAGCCCAAAGAGGGGGCAATTGGGTAATTCACCCCTCCACTTT. Protein: CASSPKRGQLGNSPLHF.

V gene TRBV2 combines with J gene TRBJ1-2; weak D call: TRBD1 (5 bases). CDR3 length: 14 residues. The V and J ends lost 2 bases and 1 base respectively, with 8 bases between them. CDR1 is SNHLY, CDR2 FYNNEI, per germline. This CDR3 is CASSELGVNYGYTF. CDR3 sequence (DNA): TGTGCCAGCAGTGAATTAGGGGTTAACTATGGCTACACCTTC.

The CDR3 sequence is CASSVTGGAFLYEQYF. In DNA, the CDR3 is TGTGCCAGCAGCGTGACAGGGGGCGCATTTCTCTACGAGCAGTACTTC. The V call is TRBV5-4, the J call TRBJ2-7, with 10 bases aligning to TRBD1. J was trimmed by 3 bases and V by 4 bases; bases with no gene match: 10. CDR3 length: 16 residues. Per germline, CDR1 SGHNT and CDR2 YYREEE (reference sequence).

The CDR3 DNA sequence: TGTGCCAGCAGCTTAGTCAGAGAAAAACTGTTTTTT. This codes for CASSLVREKLFF. The genes are TRBV7-9 and TRBJ1-4; D is uncertain. Between the trimmed V and J ends, which lost 1 base and 8 bases, there was a span of 5 bases. CDR3 length: 12 amino acids. CDR1 is SEHNR, CDR2 FQNEAQ, per germline (reference sequence).

V gene TRBV18 combines with J gene TRBJ2-7; D gene ambiguous. Deletions cut 2 bases from V and 2 bases from J, with 7 bases between. CDR3 length: 13 amino acids. Germline loops: CDR1 KGHSH, CDR2 LQKENI. The CDR3 sequence: CASSPGPTYEQYF. The CDR3 coding sequence is TGTGCCAGCTCACCAGGCCCCACCTACGAGCAGTACTTC. The entire variable domain, with the rest obtained from reference TRBV18 and TRBJ2-7, is as follows: NAGVMQNPRHLVRRRGQEARLRCSPMKGHSHVYWYRQLPEEGLKFMVYLQKENIIDESGMPKERFSAEFPKEGPSILRIQQVVRGDSAAYFCASSPGPTYEQYFGPGTRLTVT.

The chain has TRBV5-4 and TRBJ1-2; no clear D. Trimming removed 0 bases from V and 3 bases from J, with 6 bases in between. This CDR3 has 13 residues. Germline V CDR1 and CDR2: SGHNT, YYREEE (reference sequence). CDR3 sequence reads: CASSLGQYYGYTF. CDR3 nucleotide sequence: TGTGCCAGCAGCTTGGGGCAGTACTATGGCTACACCTTC.

This chain uses TRBV6-5 with TRBJ2-3; D perhaps matches TRBD2 (7 bases). The germline gives CDR1 MNHEY, CDR2 SVGAGI. Trimming took 9 bases from V and 2 from J, leaving 18 bases between them. There are 15 residues in the CDR3. As DNA, the CDR3 is TGTGCCAGTTCCGAGGGGGGGACGCTCACAGATACGCAGTATTTT. It codes for CASSEGGTLTDTQYF.

The chain carries TRBV9 and TRBJ1-6, with D perhaps matching TRBD1 (5 bases). This CDR3 is built from 15 residues. The ends were cut back, 0 bases at V and 8 bases at J, with 12 bases in the middle. Germline CDR1 is SGDLS and CDR2 is YYNGEE. CDR3 bases: TGTGCCAGCAGCGTAGGGTCAGGGTGGGATTCACCCCTCCACTTT. It is translated as CASSVGSGWDSPLHF.

Only one count was recorded for this clone. The gene calls are TRBV12-5 and TRBJ1-4, with D possibly matching TRBD1 (5 bases). V was pared by 0 bases and J by 3 bases, with 11 bases between. This CDR3 comprises 16 residues. Germline V gene lookup returns CDR1 LGHNT and CDR2 FRNRAP. The CDR3 reads CASGLVWRQSNEKLFF. DNA for the CDR3: TGTGCTAGTGGTTTGGTATGGAGACAGTCTAATGAAAAACTGTTTTTT.

The J gene is TRBJ1-4, the V gene TRBV5-1, with 7 bases identical to TRBD1. The trim removed 2 bases at V and 5 bases at J, leaving 6 bases unmatched. This CDR3 has 15 residues. Germline lookup yields CDR1 SGHRS and CDR2 YFSETQ. The CDR3 sequence is CASSFEGAWNEKLFF. DNA for the CDR3: TGCGCCAGCAGCTTTGAGGGGGCCTGGAATGAAAAACTGTTTTTT.

A single count supports this clone. J is TRBJ2-3 and V is TRBV28; 12 nucleotides match TRBD2. Germline CDR1 MDHEN, CDR2 SYDVKM. The CDR3 is made up of 16 amino acids. The V segment lost 5 bases and the J segment 4 bases; nucleotides outside the gene matches: 7. This CDR3 is CASSKAWTSGADTQYF. The CDR3, as DNA: TGTGCCAGCAGTAAAGCGTGGACTAGCGGGGCAGATACGCAGTATTTT. Variable domain in full (rest from reference TRBV28 and TRBJ2-3): DVKVTQSSRYLVKRTGEKVFLECVQDMDHENMFWYRQDPGLGLRLIYFSYDVKMKEKGDIPEGYSVSREKKERFSLILESASTNQTSMYLCASSKAWTSGADTQYFGPGTRLTVL.

The chain recombines TRBV7-9 with TRBJ1-1; D call uncertain. Germline loops: CDR1 SEHNR, CDR2 FQNEAQ (reference sequence). The CDR3 contains 16 residues. V lost 6 bases, J lost 0 bases, and 17 bases lay in between. The CDR3 here is CASSFYGGRMNTEAFF. CDR3 DNA: TGTGCCAGCAGTTTTTATGGTGGCCGTATGAACACTGAAGCTTTCTTT.

The rearrangement links TRBV7-8 to TRBJ1-1; TRBD1 agrees at 8 bases. Germline CDR1 and CDR2: SGHVS and FQNEAQ. The junction had 3 bases not matched to a gene; V was cut back by 2 bases and J by 4 bases. CDR3 size: 14 residues. The CDR3: CASSLSDRGTEAFF. The CDR3 nucleotides are TGTGCCAGCAGCTTATCAGACAGGGGCACTGAAGCTTTCTTT.

V is TRBV6-5 and J is TRBJ1-2; unclear D gene. Germline V lookup: CDR1 MNHEY, CDR2 SVGAGI. The CDR3 is 13 amino acids. With 4 bases removed from V and 1 base from J, the gap between germline ends came to 7 bases. The CDR3 nucleotides are TGTGCCAGCAGTTCGACAATTAACTATGGCTACACCTTC. Its protein is CASSSTINYGYTF.

This chain links TRBV5-6 with TRBJ1-1; D ambiguous. The CDR3 spans 12 residues. V shed 3 bases and J shed 7 bases, with 10 bases lying between them. The germline V gene encodes CDR1 SGHDT and CDR2 YYEEEE. The CDR3 loop reads CASSSTSYEAFF. CDR3 in DNA: TGTGCCAGCAGCTCAACTTCTTATGAAGCTTTCTTT.

This sequence joins TRBV5-5 and TRBJ1-4, with 8 bases lining up with TRBD1. Germline CDR1 is SGHKS and CDR2 is YYEKEE (reference sequence). J was trimmed by 8 bases and V by 0 bases; bases with no gene match: 6. This CDR3 spans 15 amino acids. The CDR3 nucleotides are TGTGCCAGCAGCTTGGTACAGGGGGTAGGCGAAAAACTGTTTTTT. Translated, it gives CASSLVQGVGEKLFF.

As concerns this clone: A junction boundary mismatches the germline segment, possibly from a read error. CDR3 sequence reads: CATSDLQRDLDKQYF. The DNA of the CDR3 is TGTGCCACCAGTGATTTGCAGCGGGACTTGGATAAGCAGTATTTT. The rearrangement joins TRBV24-1 to TRBJ2-3; 7 nucleotides agree with TRBD2. There are 15 residues in the CDR3. Germline values: CDR1 KGHDR, CDR2 SFDVKD.

This chain joins TRBV2 and TRBJ1-5, with D possibly TRBD1 on 6 matching bases. Germline V gene data show CDR1 as SNHLY and CDR2 as FYNNEI. This CDR3 comprises 15 residues. Trimming pared 6 bases from V and 3 bases from J, leaving 15 bases between. The CDR3 sequence: CASSDGQTINQPQHF. CDR3 nucleotides: TGTGCCAGCAGCGACGGACAGACGATCAATCAGCCCCAGCATTTT.

The chain combines TRBV5-1 with TRBJ1-4; TRBD1 matches at 9 bases. This CDR3 has 16 amino acids. Germline CDR1 and CDR2: SGHRS and YFSETQ. V gave up 2 bases and J gave up 7 bases; unmatched junction bases: 9. CDR3 coding DNA: TGCGCCAGCAGCTTAATGGGGACAGGGTTGGGTGAAAAACTGTTTTTT. It encodes CASSLMGTGLGEKLFF.

V and J are TRBV30 and TRBJ2-7; D might be TRBD1 (5 bases). Per the germline V gene, CDR1 is GTSNPN and CDR2 is SVGIG (reference sequence). The CDR3 length is 14 residues. Between the trimmed V and J ends, which lost 3 bases and 2 bases, there was a span of 14 bases. The CDR3 loop reads CAWSLSGMTYEQYF. The CDR3 DNA reads as TGTGCCTGGAGCCTCTCAGGGATGACCTACGAGCAGTACTTC.

The genes are TRBV19 and TRBJ2-1; D call uncertain. The CDR3 is made up of 17 amino acids. V lost 0 bases and J lost 0, with 12 bases in between. CDR1 and CDR2 (germline): LNHDA, SQIVND (reference sequence). In nucleotides, the CDR3 is TGTGCCAGTAGTATAGATCGTCCAGGCTCCTCCTACAATGAGCAGTTCTTC. As protein: CASSIDRPGSSYNEQFF.

This chain joins TRBV5-1 and TRBJ2-2; TRBD1 matches 9 bases. The V segment lost 1 base and the J segment 7 bases; nucleotides outside the gene matches: 5. This CDR3 spans 15 amino acids. Germline V gene sequence: CDR1 SGHRS, CDR2 YFSETQ. In DNA form, the CDR3 reads TGCGCCAGCAGCTTGCGACAGGGGGAAAACGGGGAGCTGTTTTTT. It is translated as CASSLRQGENGELFF.